These 9 T cell receptor beta chains came from one sample sequenced in a study of glioma-infiltrating T cells after dendritic cell vaccination. The data were produced by immunoSEQ multiplex PCR, yet TCRdb's version contains in-frame clones alone and is incomplete. The data show roughly 98,000 clones, just over 85% seen once. Source: blood, taken before dendritic cell vaccination. All receptors derive from a human donor with glioblastoma.

This clone was seen only a few times. The chain is built from TRBV2 and TRBJ1-5, with D hard to call. Deletions cut 6 bases from V and 1 base from J, with 7 bases between. CDR3 length equals 13 residues. Germline V gene lookup returns CDR1 SNHLY and CDR2 FYNNEI. DNA of the CDR3: TGTGCCAGCAGCAGGTTGAGCAATCAGCCCCAGCATTTT. This translates into CASSRLSNQPQHF.

The J gene is TRBJ2-5, the V gene TRBV30, with TRBD1 as a possible D gene (6 bases). The tail of the sequence fits TRBJ2-7 better, so the J call may be wrong. CDR1 and CDR2 (germline): GTSNPN, SVGIG (reference sequence). CDR3 length: 14 residues. Here the CDR3 reads CAWSGEQGSYEQYF. The CDR3 region has the DNA TGTGCCTGGAGTGGGGAACAGGGTTCCTACGAGCAGTACTTC.

The V gene is TRBV19, the J gene TRBJ1-4; TRBD1 matches 7 bases. Germline CDR1 and CDR2: LNHDA and SQIVND (reference sequence). The V gene end was trimmed by 6 bases and the J gene end by 5 bases; junction bases not matched to a gene: 9. This CDR3 comprises 15 residues. Written as DNA, the CDR3 is TGTGCCAGTAGCCAAAGACAGGGATGGAATGAAAAACTGTTTTTT. Translating it yields CASSQRQGWNEKLFF.

This rearrangement joins TRBV6-1 to TRBJ2-2, with D perhaps TRBD1 (6 bases). The CDR3 consists of 16 residues. Germline lookup yields CDR1 MNHNS and CDR2 SASEGT. V was trimmed by 1 base and J by 3 bases, leaving 12 bases between them. The CDR3 protein is CASSEVGASYTGELFF. In nucleotides, the CDR3 is TGTGCCAGCAGTGAAGTGGGGGCCAGTTACACCGGGGAGCTGTTTTTT.

The gene calls are TRBV7-9 and TRBJ2-1, with 9 bases lining up with TRBD1. The CDR3 totals 15 residues. Germline CDR1 is SEHNR and CDR2 is FQNEAQ (reference sequence). The V and J ends lost 5 bases and 3 bases, in that order; junction bases with no gene match: 5. CDR3 nucleotide sequence: TGTGCCAGCAGCCCGGGACAGGGTAACTACAATGAGCAGTTCTTC. It specifies CASSPGQGNYNEQFF.

This chain uses TRBV7-3 with TRBJ2-3, with 10 bases aligning to TRBD2. CDR1 is SGHTA and CDR2 is FQGTGA in the germline V gene. With 5 bases clipped from V and 3 bases from J, the junction kept 8 bases outside the gene matches. CDR3 size: 16 residues. CDR3 in amino acids: CASSRSGGAVTDTQYF. The DNA of the CDR3 is TGTGCCAGCAGCCGAAGCGGGGGGGCCGTTACAGATACGCAGTATTTT.

This sequence joins TRBV5-4 and TRBJ2-1; 7 bases agree with TRBD2. Germline CDR1 reads SGHNT; CDR2 reads YYREEE (reference sequence). J was trimmed by 0 bases and V by 2 bases; bases with no gene match: 8. The CDR3 is 17 residues long. CDR3 residues: CASSFGGGVGSYNEQFF. DNA of the CDR3: TGTGCCAGCAGCTTTGGGGGAGGGGTGGGCTCCTACAATGAGCAGTTCTTC.

This clone was observed once. J is TRBJ2-2 and V is TRBV28; 7 bases fit TRBD1. J lost 6 bases, V lost 5 bases, and 6 bases had no gene match. The CDR3 runs 14 residues. The germline V gene encodes CDR1 MDHEN and CDR2 SYDVKM. The CDR3 DNA reads TGTGCCAGCAGTATCGACAGGGTATCCGGGGAGCTGTTTTTT. Protein sequence: CASSIDRVSGELFF.

V usage is TRBV5-4 and J usage is TRBJ2-2, with 9 bases identical to TRBD1. There are 15 residues in the CDR3. Looked up from germline, CDR1 is SGHNT and CDR2 is YYREEE (reference sequence). Germline trimming cut 6 bases from V and 2 bases from J; bases unmatched to any gene: 5. CDR3 bases: TGTGCCAGCACGTGGGGACAGGGAAACACCGGGGAGCTGTTTTTT. Amino acids: CASTWGQGNTGELFF.